This TCR beta chain was captured in a study of Graves' ophthalmopathy and Graves' hyperthyroidism. About the research overall: Stable hyperthyroidism meant no ophthalmopathy within 18 months of follow-up.

Beta-chain TCR CDR3 regions were amplified from RNA transcripts. Investigators did first-round RT-PCR with HTBI primers, then second-round multiplex PCR. TCRdb re-analysed the multiplex PCR reads in MiXCR, keeping a single row per CDR3 protein. The sample has over a million distinct CDR3 sequences, about 40% seen once; the top ten hold over 8.5%. This CDR3 contains 12 residues. V lost 3 bases to trimming and J lost 6 bases, with 6 bases between them. The germline V gene has CDR1 SGDLS and CDR2 YYNGEE. The TCR was taken from an adult man with Graves' hyperthyroidism. Material: peripheral blood or thyroid tissue (not recorded which). The chain joins TRBV9 to TRBJ2-2; D is unclear. The CDR3 DNA follows: TGTGCCAGCAGCGCCGATGCCGGGGAGCTGTTTTTT. Its protein product is CASSADAGELFF.